The subject of this entry is one T cell receptor beta chain. Its target is unknown. This specimen comes from a study of cytomegalovirus exposure and HLA in healthy donors. Study information: Assignment to the Caucasian-associated ancestry cluster applied to 81% of the approximately 420 genotyped donors.

V trimming: 4 bases; J trimming: 5 bases; junction bases outside the gene matches: 15. Germline V gene sequence: CDR1 MDHEN, CDR2 SYDVKM. The CDR3 contains 18 residues. With 60 Vbeta and 13 Jbeta primers, the PCR was carried out. The table came from immunoSEQ multiplex PCR; TCRdb's copy has only in-frame clones and leaves some out. This sample yields 100,000 to 120,000 clones, of which about three quarters are seen a single time; 2.5% to 3% belongs to the top ten. Study results and limitations: Productive status was seen about 87% or about 30% of the time for most TCR beta V segments in an earlier analysis.

The chain recombines TRBV28 with TRBJ2-3, with 10 bases lining up with TRBD2. This clonotype was sampled from a woman aged 60 to 75 in good health and CMV-seropositive. Material: PBMCs. The CDR3 DNA reads TGTGCCAGCAGTTCCCTCGGGGGAGCGGGAGGGTGGAGAGATACGCAGTATTTT. It specifies CASSSLGGAGGWRDTQYF.